This T cell receptor beta chain was documented in a study of blood T cell repertoires in COVID-19. In the study overall: Samples came from the United States, Italy and Spain, spanning acute and convalescent COVID-19. The analysed material was cDNA or gDNA that came from T cells, B-cell-depleted T cells, or PBMCs.

V dropped 0 bases and J dropped 5 bases, with 10 bases sitting between them. Looked up from germline, CDR1 is LGHDT and CDR2 is YNNKEL (reference sequence). There are 14 residues in the CDR3. In the original processing: Nucleated cell counts were estimated from reference gene primer amplification. Measured with immunoSEQ multiplex PCR; TCRdb has only the in-frame clones, and not every one. The V and J calls and clone size come from that table; D and trimming were worked out from the DNA. The sample lists roughly 240,000 clones; around 83% were seen once. The sequencing sample was made of peripheral blood. This TCR was sampled from a man younger than 35 with active or convalescent COVID-19. The chain uses TRBV3-1 (or the pseudogene TRBV3-2) and TRBJ1-1, with unresolved D. The CDR3 protein is CASSQEGRVTEAFF. CDR3 nucleotide sequence: TGTGCCAGCAGCCAAGAAGGGAGGGTGACTGAAGCTTTCTTT.